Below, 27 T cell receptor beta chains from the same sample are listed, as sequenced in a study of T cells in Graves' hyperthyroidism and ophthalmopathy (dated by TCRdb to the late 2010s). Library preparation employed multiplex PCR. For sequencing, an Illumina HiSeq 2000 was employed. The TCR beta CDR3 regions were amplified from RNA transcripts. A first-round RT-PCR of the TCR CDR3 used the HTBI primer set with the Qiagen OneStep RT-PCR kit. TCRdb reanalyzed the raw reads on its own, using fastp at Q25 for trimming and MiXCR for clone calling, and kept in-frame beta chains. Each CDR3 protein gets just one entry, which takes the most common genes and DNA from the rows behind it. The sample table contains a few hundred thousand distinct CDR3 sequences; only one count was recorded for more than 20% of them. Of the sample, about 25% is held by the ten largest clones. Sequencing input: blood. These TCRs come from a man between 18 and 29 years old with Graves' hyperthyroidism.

The CDR3 DNA reads TGCAGTCCCCCCCCTAGCGGGAGGTCAGAGACCCAGTACTTC. Encoded protein: CSPPPSGRSETQYF. The rearrangement uses TRBV20-1 and TRBJ2-5; 11 nucleotides align to TRBD2. Trimming at V came to 8 bases and at J to 4 bases, leaving 9 bases not matched to a gene. The CDR3 has 14 amino acids. CDR1 DFQATT and CDR2 SNEGSKA come from the germline V gene (reference sequence).

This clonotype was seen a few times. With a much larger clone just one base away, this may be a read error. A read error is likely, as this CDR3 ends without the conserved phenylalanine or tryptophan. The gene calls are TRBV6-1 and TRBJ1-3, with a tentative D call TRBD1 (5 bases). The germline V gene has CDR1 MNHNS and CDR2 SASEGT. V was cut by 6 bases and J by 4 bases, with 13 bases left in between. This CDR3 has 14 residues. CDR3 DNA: TGTGCCAGCAGGAAGCAGGGATCCGGAAACACCATATATCTT. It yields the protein CASRKQGSGNTIYL.

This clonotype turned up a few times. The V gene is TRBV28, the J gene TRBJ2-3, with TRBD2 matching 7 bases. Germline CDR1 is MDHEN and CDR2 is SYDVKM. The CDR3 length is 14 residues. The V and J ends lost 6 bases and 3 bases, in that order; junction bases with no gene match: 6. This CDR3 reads CASSLLARTDTQYF. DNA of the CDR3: TGTGCCAGCAGCCTACTAGCGCGAACAGATACGCAGTATTTT.

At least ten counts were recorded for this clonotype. This CDR3 reads CASSAQDNPYYEQYF. The CDR3 bases are TGTGCCAGCAGCGCGCAGGACAACCCCTACTACGAGCAGTACTTC. The rearrangement uses TRBV9 and TRBJ2-7; possibly TRBD1 for D (5 bases). Germline V lookup: CDR1 SGDLS, CDR2 YYNGEE. Trimming cost V 3 bases and J 3 bases, with 16 bases left between them. CDR3 size: 15 residues.

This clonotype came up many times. The CDR3 nucleotides read TGTGCCAGTAGTATGTGGGGGTCGAACACCGGGGAGCTGTTTTTT. It is translated as CASSMWGSNTGELFF. The J gene is TRBJ2-2, the V gene TRBV19; perhaps D is TRBD1 or TRBD2 (5 bases each). The CDR3 totals 15 residues. Trimming took 3 bases from V and 0 from J, leaving 8 bases between them. Germline V gene data show CDR1 as LNHDA and CDR2 as SQIVND (reference sequence).

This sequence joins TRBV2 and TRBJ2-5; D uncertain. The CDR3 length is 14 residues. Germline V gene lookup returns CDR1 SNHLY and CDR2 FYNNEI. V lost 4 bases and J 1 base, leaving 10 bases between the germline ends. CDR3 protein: CASSVAVSQETQYF. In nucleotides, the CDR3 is TGTGCCAGCAGTGTAGCAGTGAGCCAAGAGACCCAGTACTTC.

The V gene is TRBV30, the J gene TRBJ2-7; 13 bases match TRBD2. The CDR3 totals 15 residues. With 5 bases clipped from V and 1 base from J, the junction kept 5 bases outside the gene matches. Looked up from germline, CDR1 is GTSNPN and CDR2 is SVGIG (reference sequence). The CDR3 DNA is TGTGCCTGGGGACTAGCGGGGGTTGATTCCTACGAGCAGTACTTC. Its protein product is CAWGLAGVDSYEQYF.

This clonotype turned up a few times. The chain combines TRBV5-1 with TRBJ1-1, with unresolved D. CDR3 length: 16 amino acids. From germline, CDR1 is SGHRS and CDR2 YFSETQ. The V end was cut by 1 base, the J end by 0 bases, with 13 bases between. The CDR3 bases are TGCGCCAGCAGCTTGTTTAGGCGACCGATGAACACTGAAGCTTTCTTT. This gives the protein CASSLFRRPMNTEAFF.

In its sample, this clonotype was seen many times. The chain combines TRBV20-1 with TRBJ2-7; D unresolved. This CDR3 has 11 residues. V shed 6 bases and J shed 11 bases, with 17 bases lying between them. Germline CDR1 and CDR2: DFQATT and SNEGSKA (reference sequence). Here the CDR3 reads CSAPGSYKEYF. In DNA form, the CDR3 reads TGCAGTGCACCGGGCTCCTATAAGGAGTACTTC.

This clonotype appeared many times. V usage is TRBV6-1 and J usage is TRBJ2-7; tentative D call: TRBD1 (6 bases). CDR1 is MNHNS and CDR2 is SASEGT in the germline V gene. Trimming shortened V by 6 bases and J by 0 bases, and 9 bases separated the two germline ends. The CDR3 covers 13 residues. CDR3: CASRRTASYEQYF. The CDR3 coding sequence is TGTGCCAGCAGAAGGACAGCCTCCTACGAGCAGTACTTC.

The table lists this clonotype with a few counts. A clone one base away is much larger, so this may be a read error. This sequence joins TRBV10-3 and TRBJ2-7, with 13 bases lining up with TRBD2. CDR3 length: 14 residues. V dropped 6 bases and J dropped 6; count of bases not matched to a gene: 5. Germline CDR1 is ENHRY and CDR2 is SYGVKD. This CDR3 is CAIRVTSGGCEQYF. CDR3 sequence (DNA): TGTGCCATCAGGGTGACTAGCGGGGGGTGCGAGCAGTACTTC.

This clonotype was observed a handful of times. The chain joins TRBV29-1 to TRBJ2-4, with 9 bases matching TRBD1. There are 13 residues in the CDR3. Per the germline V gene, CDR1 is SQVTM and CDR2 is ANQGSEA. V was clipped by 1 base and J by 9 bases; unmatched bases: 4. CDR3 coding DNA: TGCAGCGTTGAAGGACAGGGGGATGGCATTCAGTACTTC. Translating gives CSVEGQGDGIQYF.

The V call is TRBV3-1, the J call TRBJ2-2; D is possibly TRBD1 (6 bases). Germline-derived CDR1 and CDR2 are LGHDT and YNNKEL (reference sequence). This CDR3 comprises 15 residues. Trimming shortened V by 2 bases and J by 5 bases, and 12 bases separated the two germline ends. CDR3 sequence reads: CASSQRPGETGELFF. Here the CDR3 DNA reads TGTGCCAGCAGCCAACGTCCAGGGGAAACCGGGGAGCTGTTTTTT.

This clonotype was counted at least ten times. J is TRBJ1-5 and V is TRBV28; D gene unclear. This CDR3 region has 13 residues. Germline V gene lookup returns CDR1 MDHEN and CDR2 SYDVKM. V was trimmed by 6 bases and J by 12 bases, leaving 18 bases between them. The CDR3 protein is CASSAPRTWDQHF. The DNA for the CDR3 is TGTGCCAGCAGCGCTCCTCGGACGTGGGACCAGCATTTT. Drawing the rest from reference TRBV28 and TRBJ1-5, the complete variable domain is DVKVTQSSRYLVKRTGEKVFLECVQDMDHENMFWYRQDPGLGLRLIYFSYDVKMKEKGDIPEGYSVSREKKERFSLILESASTNQTSMYLCASSAPRTWDQHFGDGTRLSIL.

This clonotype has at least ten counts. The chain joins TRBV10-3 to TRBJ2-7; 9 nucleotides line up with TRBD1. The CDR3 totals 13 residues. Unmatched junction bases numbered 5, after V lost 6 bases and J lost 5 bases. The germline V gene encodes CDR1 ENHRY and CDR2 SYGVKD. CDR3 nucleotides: TGTGCCATCAGGGGGACAGGGAGGGACGAGCAGTACTTC. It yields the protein CAIRGTGRDEQYF.

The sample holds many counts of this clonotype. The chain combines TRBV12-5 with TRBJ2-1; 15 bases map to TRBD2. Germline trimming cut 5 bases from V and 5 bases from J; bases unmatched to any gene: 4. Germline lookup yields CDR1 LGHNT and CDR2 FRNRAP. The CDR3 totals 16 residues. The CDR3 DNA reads TGTGCTAGTGGTCAAAGGACTAGCGGGGGGGACAATGAGCAGTTCTTC. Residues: CASGQRTSGGDNEQFF.

CDR3: CASSPRRAGAGTEAFF. DNA of the CDR3: TGTGCCAGCAGCCCACGTCGTGCAGGGGCGGGCACTGAAGCTTTCTTT. The V call is TRBV11-1, the J call TRBJ1-1; a weak D match, TRBD1 (6 bases). The ends were cut back, 5 bases at V and 4 bases at J, with 20 bases in the middle. Germline V lookup: CDR1 SGHAT, CDR2 FQDESV (reference sequence). The CDR3 loop spans 16 amino acids. Using reference TRBV11-1 and TRBJ1-1 for the parts outside the CDR3, the full variable domain is EAEVAQSPRYKITEKSQAVAFWCDPISGHATLYWYRQILGQGPELLVQFQDESVVDDSQLPKDRFSAERLKGVDSTLKIQPAELGDSAMYLCASSPRRAGAGTEAFFGQGTRLTVV.

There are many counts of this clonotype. CDR3 DNA: TGTGCCAGCAGCCAACGCAGGGACCCTTTCTACGAGCAGTACTTC. This encodes CASSQRRDPFYEQYF. The rearrangement uses TRBV28 and TRBJ2-7; the D call may be TRBD1 or TRBD2 (5 bases each). From germline, CDR1 is MDHEN and CDR2 SYDVKM. This CDR3 contains 15 residues. V lost 6 bases and J lost 3, with 18 bases in between.

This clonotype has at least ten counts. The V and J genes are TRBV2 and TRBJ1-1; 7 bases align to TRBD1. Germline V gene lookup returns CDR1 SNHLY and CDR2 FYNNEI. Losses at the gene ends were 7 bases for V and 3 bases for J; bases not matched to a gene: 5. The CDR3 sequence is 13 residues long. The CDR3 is CASTSTGDTEAFF. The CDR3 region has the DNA TGTGCCAGCACTTCTACAGGGGACACTGAAGCTTTCTTT.

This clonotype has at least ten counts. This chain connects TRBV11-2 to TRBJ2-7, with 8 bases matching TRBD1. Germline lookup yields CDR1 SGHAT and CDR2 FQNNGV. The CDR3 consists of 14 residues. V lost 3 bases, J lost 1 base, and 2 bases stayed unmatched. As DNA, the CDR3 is TGTGCCAGCAGCTTGACAGGGGTTTCCTACGAGCAGTACTTC. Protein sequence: CASSLTGVSYEQYF.

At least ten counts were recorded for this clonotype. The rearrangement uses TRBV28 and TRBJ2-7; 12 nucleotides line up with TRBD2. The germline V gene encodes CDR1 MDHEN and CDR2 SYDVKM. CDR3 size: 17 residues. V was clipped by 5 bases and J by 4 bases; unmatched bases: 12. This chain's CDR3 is CASSPQTSGGSWYEQYF. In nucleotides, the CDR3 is TGTGCCAGCAGTCCCCAAACTAGCGGGGGGTCGTGGTACGAGCAGTACTTC. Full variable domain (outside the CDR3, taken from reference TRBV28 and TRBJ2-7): DVKVTQSSRYLVKRTGEKVFLECVQDMDHENMFWYRQDPGLGLRLIYFSYDVKMKEKGDIPEGYSVSREKKERFSLILESASTNQTSMYLCASSPQTSGGSWYEQYFGPGTRLTVT.

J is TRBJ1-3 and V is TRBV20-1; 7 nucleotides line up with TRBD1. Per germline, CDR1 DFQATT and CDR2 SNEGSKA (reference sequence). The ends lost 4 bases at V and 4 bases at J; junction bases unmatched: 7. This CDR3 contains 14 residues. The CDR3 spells CSANRQGAGNTIYF. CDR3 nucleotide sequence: TGCAGTGCTAATCGACAGGGCGCCGGAAACACCATATATTTT.

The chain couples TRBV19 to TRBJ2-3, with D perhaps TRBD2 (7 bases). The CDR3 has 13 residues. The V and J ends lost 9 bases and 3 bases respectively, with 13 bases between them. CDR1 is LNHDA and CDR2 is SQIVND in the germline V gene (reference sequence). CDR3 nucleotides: TGTGCCAGCCGAGGGGGGGGAACAGATACGCAGTATTTT. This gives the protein CASRGGGTDTQYF.

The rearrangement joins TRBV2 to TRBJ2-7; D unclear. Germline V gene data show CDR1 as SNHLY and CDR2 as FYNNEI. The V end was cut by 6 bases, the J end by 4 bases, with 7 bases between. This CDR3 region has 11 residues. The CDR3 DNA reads TGTGCCAGCAGAGAGGAGTACGAGCAGTACTTC. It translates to CASREEYEQYF.

The CDR3 bases are TGTGCCAGCAGCGGGGGGGGGGCCTTGGAGACCCAGTACTTC. It specifies CASSGGGALETQYF. The chain is built from TRBV12-3 or TRBV12-4 and TRBJ2-5, with 8 bases fitting TRBD2. The CDR3 is 14 amino acids. Germline trimming cut 6 bases from V and 5 bases from J; bases unmatched to any gene: 8.

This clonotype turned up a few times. CDR3 region: CASSPSGGTSYEQYF. CDR3 nucleotide sequence: TGTGCCAGCAGCCCGAGCGGGGGGACTTCCTACGAGCAGTACTTC. The chain is built from TRBV12-3 or TRBV12-4 and TRBJ2-7, with 9 bases matching TRBD2. The junction had 7 bases not matched to a gene; V was cut back by 6 bases and J by 1 base. CDR3 size: 15 residues.

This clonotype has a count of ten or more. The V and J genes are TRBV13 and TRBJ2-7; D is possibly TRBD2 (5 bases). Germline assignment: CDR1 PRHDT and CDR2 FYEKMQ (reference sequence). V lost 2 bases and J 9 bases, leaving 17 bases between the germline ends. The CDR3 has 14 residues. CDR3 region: CASSLRRIRGPQYF. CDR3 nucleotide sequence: TGTGCCAGCAGCTTACGGAGGATCCGGGGTCCGCAGTACTTC.